These 13 T cell receptor beta chains share one sample of origin, sequenced in a study of blood T cells in healthy people across ages (dated by TCRdb to the mid-2010s). Libraries came from 5' RACE. Sequencer: Illumina HiSeq 2500. A second PCR of roughly 7 to 11 cycles was performed with a sample-barcoded 5' primer and a J-beta primer mix. The raw public data were reprocessed by TCRdb itself: fastp quality trimming at Q25, MiXCR clonotype calling, in-frame beta chains only. One record per CDR3 amino acid sequence lists the most common genes and DNA. Recorded for this sample are 850,000 or so distinct CDR3 sequences; under 30% of them occurred a single time. The ten biggest clones cover 15% to 20% of the sample. What was sequenced was blood. The receptors here all came from a woman older than 75 in good health.

The sample holds a few counts of this clonotype. The CDR3 loop is CASSLNLNLQGTYNEQYF. The DNA for the CDR3 is TGTGCCAGCAGCCTCAACCTCAATTTACAGGGGACCTACAATGAGCAGTACTTC. The chain uses TRBV11-2 and TRBJ2-1, with TRBD1 matching over 7 bases. The assigned J gene may be wrong: the sequence end matches TRBJ2-7 better. Germline values: CDR1 SGHAT, CDR2 FQNNGV. The CDR3 length is 18 residues.

This sequence joins TRBV30 and TRBJ1-1; a weak D match, TRBD1 (5 bases). Between the trimmed V and J ends, which lost 3 bases and 0 bases, there was a span of 14 bases. The germline V gene has CDR1 GTSNPN and CDR2 SVGIG (reference sequence). This CDR3 comprises 15 residues. The DNA for the CDR3 is TGTGCCTGGAGGAACGCGGGAGGGGTGAACACTGAAGCTTTCTTT. Amino acids: CAWRNAGGVNTEAFF.

V and J are TRBV7-2 and TRBJ1-6; 9 nucleotides line up with TRBD1. Germline V CDR1 and CDR2: SGHTA, FQGNSA. The CDR3 consists of 14 residues. The V gene end was trimmed by 3 bases and the J gene end by 8 bases; junction bases not matched to a gene: 2. CDR3 nucleotides: TGTGCCAGCAGCTTCGACAGGGGGGATTCACCCCTCCACTTT. This translates into CASSFDRGDSPLHF.

This clonotype was counted only a few times. Here the CDR3 reads CASSVAGNTEAFF. Here the CDR3 DNA reads TGTGCCAGCAGCGTAGCGGGTAACACTGAAGCTTTCTTT. The chain employs TRBV9 and TRBJ1-1, with no clear D. The ends were cut back, 0 bases at V and 2 bases at J, with 5 bases in the middle. Looked up from germline, CDR1 is SGDLS and CDR2 is YYNGEE. The CDR3 runs to 13 residues.

This chain connects TRBV20-1 to TRBJ1-1, with D possibly being TRBD1 (6 bases). The CDR3 sequence is 13 residues long. The ends were cut back, 4 bases at V and 3 bases at J, with 12 bases in the middle. CDR1 is DFQATT and CDR2 is SNEGSKA in the germline V gene (reference sequence). CDR3 in amino acids: CSATYAGDTEAFF. DNA of the CDR3: TGCAGTGCTACATATGCAGGGGACACTGAAGCTTTCTTT.

This clonotype was seen many times. The V and J genes are TRBV29-1 and TRBJ2-3; no definite D call. This CDR3 spans 12 amino acids. Per the germline V gene, CDR1 is SQVTM and CDR2 is ANQGSEA. Trimming took 4 bases from V and 3 from J, leaving 8 bases between them. The CDR3 region has the DNA TGCAGCGTTGGGGTAGGAACAGATACGCAGTATTTT. This gives the protein CSVGVGTDTQYF.

V gene TRBV6-1 combines with J gene TRBJ1-4; 7 bases line up with TRBD1. The ends lost 8 bases at V and 7 bases at J; junction bases unmatched: 7. The CDR3 has 13 amino acids. Germline V gene lookup returns CDR1 MNHNS and CDR2 SASEGT. CDR3: CASGTVRGEKLFF. DNA of the CDR3: TGTGCCAGCGGGACAGTCCGGGGTGAAAAACTGTTTTTT.

There are many counts of this clonotype. This sequence joins TRBV9 and TRBJ2-3, with unresolved D. Germline CDR1 reads SGDLS; CDR2 reads YYNGEE. This CDR3 has 16 residues. V was clipped by 0 bases and J by 2 bases, with 13 bases between them. In DNA form, the CDR3 reads TGTGCCAGCAGCGTAGATGAGGCCCAGGTCACAGATACGCAGTATTTT. Its translation is CASSVDEAQVTDTQYF. The variable domain in full, with the rest retrieved from reference TRBV9 and TRBJ2-3, is DSGVTQTPKHLITATGQRVTLRCSPRSGDLSVYWYQQSLDQGLQFLIQYYNGEERAKGNILERFSAQQFPDLHSELNLSSLELGDSALYFCASSVDEAQVTDTQYFGPGTRLTVL.

The chain links TRBV12-3 or TRBV12-4 to TRBJ1-1; no definite D call. The CDR3 totals 14 residues. Deletions cut 5 bases from V and 6 bases from J, with 16 bases between. CDR3 DNA: TGTGCCAGCAGTCTGGGCGGGGTAAAATCTGAAGCTTTCTTT. Amino acid sequence: CASSLGGVKSEAFF.

About this clonotype: Since no conserved phenylalanine or tryptophan closes the CDR3, a read error is the likely cause. This chain joins TRBV7-9 and TRBJ1-2; the D gene is possibly TRBD1 (5 bases). V lost 4 bases and J 4 bases, leaving 10 bases between the germline ends. This CDR3 is built from 13 residues. CDR1 and CDR2 from the germline V gene are SEHNR and FQNEAQ (reference sequence). The CDR3 sequence is CASSYDSPYGYTV. The CDR3 DNA follows: TGTGCCAGCAGCTATGACAGTCCCTATGGCTACACCGTC.

This chain joins TRBV25-1 and TRBJ2-1; no firm D call. The J call may be mistaken, given a closer DNA end match to TRBJ2-7. CDR3 size: 15 residues. From germline, CDR1 is MGHDK and CDR2 SYGVNS. As DNA, the CDR3 is TGTGCCAGCAGTGATAGGAAGACATCCTACAATGAGCAGTACTTC. It codes for CASSDRKTSYNEQYF.

The V gene is TRBV9, the J gene TRBJ2-1; D uncertain. The CDR3 consists of 16 residues. Germline V gene sequence: CDR1 SGDLS, CDR2 YYNGEE. V lost 0 bases and J lost 4, with 14 bases in between. As DNA, the CDR3 is TGTGCCAGCAGCGTAGGGGTTCAGCTGGGTTACAATGAGCAGTTCTTC. This gives the protein CASSVGVQLGYNEQFF. The complete variable domain, with remaining parts taken from reference TRBV9 and TRBJ2-1, reads DSGVTQTPKHLITATGQRVTLRCSPRSGDLSVYWYQQSLDQGLQFLIQYYNGEERAKGNILERFSAQQFPDLHSELNLSSLELGDSALYFCASSVGVQLGYNEQFFGPGTRLTVL.

Points on this clonotype: Being one base from a much bigger clone, this may be a read error. J is TRBJ1-2 and V is TRBV12-3 or TRBV12-4; D possibly corresponds to TRBD1 (6 bases). The V end lost 5 bases, the J end lost 8 bases, and 21 bases lay between the germline ends. The CDR3 has 15 residues. The chain's CDR3 is CASSLRGGASRGYTF. Here the CDR3 DNA reads TGTGCCAGCAGTCTACGTGGGGGCGCGTCGAGGGGCTACACCTTC.